Following are 7 T cell receptor beta chains from one sample sequenced in a study of technical replicates of blood from a handful of donors (dated by TCRdb to 2016 to 2017). Library preparation employed the immunoSEQ multiplex PCR assay. The table was pulled from immuneACCESS by TCRdb, which kept in-frame rearrangements only. Such tables lose some clones; where checked, under half of the loss comes from unresolved V genes, and the rest has no known cause. Within this sample are around 60,000 clones, with 80% to 95% of them counted one time only. The ten largest clones take up 3.5% to 5.5% of the sample. The sequencing input was PBMCs. The receptors here all came from a human donor in good health. Some clones in this sample may be carry-over from other donors' samples.

This CDR3 reads CASRGRLAGVQETQYF. The CDR3 DNA is TGTGCCAGCAGGGGTAGACTAGCGGGGGTCCAAGAGACCCAGTACTTC. This chain connects TRBV5-6 to TRBJ2-5; 12 nucleotides match TRBD2. Germline CDR1 and CDR2: SGHDT and YYEEEE. This CDR3 comprises 16 residues. The J segment lost 1 base and the V segment lost 5 bases, leaving 6 bases of the junction unmatched.

The V gene is TRBV30, the J gene TRBJ2-7, with a tentative D call TRBD2 (6 bases). Trimming pared 2 bases from V and 3 bases from J, leaving 14 bases between. Germline V gene lookup returns CDR1 GTSNPN and CDR2 SVGIG (reference sequence). This CDR3 has 14 residues. The CDR3 protein is CAWSSSAILYEQYF. As DNA, the CDR3 is TGTGCCTGGAGTTCTAGCGCGATTCTCTACGAGCAGTACTTC.

The CDR3 coding sequence is TGTGCCAGCAGTTACCGCGGACAGAACACTGAAGCTTTCTTT. Its protein is CASSYRGQNTEAFF. The chain links TRBV6-5 to TRBJ1-1, with a tentative D call TRBD1 (5 bases). Trimming took off 2 bases at V and 1 base at J, with 8 bases between the two ends. Germline CDR1 and CDR2: MNHEY and SVGAGI. This CDR3 has 14 amino acids.

The chain carries TRBV5-1 and TRBJ2-7; 10 nucleotides agree with TRBD2. Germline trimming cut 2 bases from V and 6 bases from J; bases unmatched to any gene: 5. CDR3 length: 14 residues. Germline V gene lookup returns CDR1 SGHRS and CDR2 YFSETQ. CDR3 sequence reads: CASSFLAGEGEQYF. CDR3 bases: TGCGCCAGCAGCTTCCTAGCGGGGGAGGGCGAGCAGTACTTC.

On this clone: Its ends do not fully match the called genes, so a read error is possible. This chain joins TRBV4-2 and TRBJ2-5; 11 bases are a match to TRBD1. This CDR3 has 17 amino acids. Germline CDR1 reads LGHNA; CDR2 reads YNFKEQ. CDR3 loop: CASSQHTGQGAQGTQYF. For the CDR3, the DNA is TGTGCCAGCAGCCAGCACACCGGACAGGGGGCCCAAGGGACCCAGTACTTC.

This rearrangement joins TRBV5-4 to TRBJ1-1; maybe TRBD1 (6 bases). This CDR3 contains 13 residues. Deletions cut 0 bases from V and 6 bases from J, with 9 bases between. CDR1 is SGHNT and CDR2 is YYREEE in the germline V gene (reference sequence). The CDR3 nucleotides read TGTGCCAGCAGCTTGGGAGACAGGCCTGAAGCTTTCTTT. It yields the protein CASSLGDRPEAFF.

CDR3 bases: TGCAGCGTTGACGGGGACAGGGGGGCGAACACTGAAGCTTTCTTT. Amino acids: CSVDGDRGANTEAFF. V is TRBV29-1 and J is TRBJ1-1, with TRBD1 matching 11 bases. Germline CDR1 reads SQVTM; CDR2 reads ANQGSEA. Trimming took 3 bases from V and 1 from J; bases not matched to a gene: 4. This CDR3 is 15 amino acids long.